This is a list of T cell receptor beta chains from one sample in a study of T cells after yellow fever vaccination. One entry per CDR3 protein results from TCRdb running MiXCR on the 5' RACE reads. The table has some 250,000 distinct CDR3 sequences, 3.6% seen once; the top ten hold about 20%. Source: PBMCs, taken 15 days after the yellow fever booster vaccination. The receptors come from a man between 18 and 35 years old who received the YFV17D yellow fever vaccine. The CDR3 runs from the conserved cysteine through the conserved F or W. Each record gives: clone size, D gene, V gene, J gene, CDR3 DNA, CDR3 protein. The D gene is left open where the match is weak. Only some rows state a clone size, as once, few, many or a class for expanded clones.

many	-	TRBV5-4	TRBJ2-7	TGTGCCAGCAGCTTGTCTAGATTCTCCTACGAGCAGTACTTC	CASSLSRFSYEQYF
many	-	TRBV5-8	TRBJ1-6	TGTGCCAGCAGCTTGGCCCAAGGGGCAGCAAATAATTCACCCCTCCACTTT	CASSLAQGAANNSPLHF
once	-	TRBV13	TRBJ2-5	TGTGCCAGCAGCTTAGGGTCTAGCTGGGAGACCCAGTACTTC	CASSLGSSWETQYF
many	-	TRBV5-1	TRBJ2-6	TGCGCCAGCAGCTTGGTGATGGGGACCCACTCTGGGGCCAACGTCCTGACTTTC	CASSLVMGTHSGANVLTF
many	-	TRBV7-9	TRBJ2-1	TGTGCCAGCAGCTTAGGTTCTTTCGGGGGAGTATTTGGGGATGAGCAGTTCTTC	CASSLGSFGGVFGDEQFF
-	TRBD1	TRBV5-6	TRBJ1-2	TGTGCCAGCGATCTACAGGGGGCAGATGGCTACACCTTC	CASDLQGADGYTF
many	-	TRBV5-1	TRBJ2-5	TGCGCCAGCAGCGCCTCATGGGATGGGGAGACCCAGTACTTC	CASSASWDGETQYF
many	-	TRBV5-8	TRBJ2-7	TGTGCCAGCAGCTTGCAGGGTTCCTACGAGCAGTACTTC	CASSLQGSYEQYF
many	TRBD2	TRBV12-3/TRBV12-4	TRBJ2-1	TGTGCCAGCAGTTTAATAGCGGGGGGTGGGAATGAGCAGTTCTTC	CASSLIAGGGNEQFF
many	-	TRBV6-2/TRBV6-3	TRBJ2-7	TGTGCCAGCTCGATCTCGTCCTACGAGCAGTACTTC	CASSISSYEQYF
few	-	TRBV7-9	TRBJ1-4	TGTGCCGGGGGGACCGTTCCTAGGGAAAAACTGTTTTTT	CAGGTVPREKLFF
many	-	TRBV7-2	TRBJ1-1	TGTGCCAGCAGCTATGACGGACGGGGGAGCGGCACTGAAGCTTTCTTT	CASSYDGRGSGTEAFF
many	-	TRBV7-2	TRBJ2-3	TGTGCCAGCAGGCCGAATAGGGGGGGAAGGACGACAGATACGCAGTATTTT	CASRPNRGGRTTDTQYF
many	-	TRBV25-1	TRBJ1-2	TGTGCCAGCAGTGATCAGCGCATCGAAATGTTTGGCTACACCTTC	CASSDQRIEMFGYTF